The T cell receptor (beta chain) under discussion was sequenced for a study of blood T cell repertoires in COVID-19. Across the whole study: The United States, Italy and Spain were the sources of the acute and convalescent COVID-19 samples. The analysed material was cDNA or gDNA that came from T cells, B-cell-depleted T cells, or PBMCs.

In the source study's methods: Amplification with reference gene primers provided the estimates of nucleated cell counts. The repertoire was sequenced with immunoSEQ multiplex PCR; TCRdb's copy has only in-frame clones and lacks some. V and J calls and clone size are as listed in that table; D and trimming were resolved from the DNA. The data show 410,000 or so clones, roughly 90% seen once. The sequence derives from a woman aged 25 to 39 with active or convalescent COVID-19. Sequenced: peripheral blood.

The CDR3 DNA sequence: TGTGCCAGCAGCTCCAATGGCTACACCTTC. Translated: CASSSNGYTF. The chain carries TRBV11-2 and TRBJ1-2; D call uncertain. V shed 4 bases and J shed 6 bases, with 3 bases lying between them. The CDR3 has 10 residues. The germline gives CDR1 SGHAT, CDR2 FQNNGV. The whole variable domain, remainder taken from reference TRBV11-2 and TRBJ1-2, is EAGVAQSPRYKIIEKRQSVAFWCNPISGHATLYWYQQILGQGPKLLIQFQNNGVVDDSQLPKDRFSAERLKGVDSTLKIQPAKLEDSAVYLCASSSNGYTFGSGTRLTVV.